The T cell receptor (beta chain) under discussion was sequenced for a study of blood T cell repertoires in COVID-19 (dated by TCRdb to 2020 to 2022). Describing the broader study: Samples covering the acute and convalescent phases of COVID-19 were provided by collaborators in the United States, Italy and Spain. The samples were drawn from two sources: the first 160 participants of the ongoing ImmuneRACE study, and 1,254 subjects contributed by 6 global collaborators. Nearly every sample came with metadata listing a de-identified subject ID, COVID-19 status, age in years and sex. Where available, HLA class I and class II types were taken from metadata supplied by the sample provider and were not determined by assay-based typing. The repertoires were released in a freely available public database meant as a resource for research on the immune response to SARS-CoV-2. The material from the prospective study consisted of cDNA or gDNA derived from T cells, B-cell-depleted T cells, or PBMCs. The dataset comprised deeply sampled blood TCRbeta repertoires from subjects exposed to, actively infected with, or recovered from COVID-19. Study-level results and caveats: How much clinical and demographic metadata was included differed by source and by participant, and the metadata was provided uncurated.

In the prospective study, participants were roughly 18 to 90 years old, resided in fewer than 25 geographic areas of the United States, and were enrolled through a virtual design. Cohort assignment in the prospective study relied on participant-reported clinical history from a screening survey and a study questionnaire. Recovered participants in ImmuneRACE Cohort 3 were defined by two consecutive negative NP/OP PCR tests, clearance by a healthcare professional, or resolution of symptoms. Each participant in the prospective study had whole blood, serum and a nasopharyngeal or oropharyngeal swab collected by mobile phlebotomists. Participants in the prospective study had the option to provide additional blood draws and questionnaires over a roughly 2-month period. Before DNA extraction, prospective study blood samples were shipped either frozen or at room temperature. TCRbeta CDR3 regions were amplified from genomic DNA using the immunoSEQ Assay, a bias-controlled multiplex PCR. The authors' analysis ran thus. Nucleated cell counts per sample were estimated from amplification of reference gene primers within the assay. To quantify the absolute abundance of each unique TCRbeta CDR3 rearrangement, sequence reads were collapsed and filtered. For each sample, productive Simpson clonality was calculated as the square root of Simpson's diversity index over productive rearrangements. What TCRdb holds here is the immuneACCESS table cut down to in-frame rearrangements. Part of the clones is not present; checked against another copy, under half of the missing clones reflect an unresolved V gene, and the others are unexplained. That table supplies the V and J calls and clone size; D and trimming were determined from the DNA. This sample is represented by hundreds of thousands of clones; 88% of them were singletons. The ten most abundant clones make up approximately 8% of the sample.

The germline V and J ends show losses of 3 bases and 0 bases respectively, and no gene match explains 2 bases of the junction. Including cysteine and phenylalanine, the CDR3 has 15 amino acids. Of the read, only the CDR3 DNA is kept; its 45 bases are in frame from base 1. The germline V gene gives CDR1 as SGHRS and CDR2 as YFSETQ. About this clone: Its target antigen remains unknown. Base-call qualities are not available, and no considerably larger clone is one nucleotide away.

Recombination joined TRBV5-1 with TRBJ1-1, with 10 bases in between that match TRBD1. The sample comprised PBMCs or T cells enriched from blood (not recorded which). The sequence was obtained from a woman aged 55-70 years who had recovered from COVID-19. The CDR3 in this case is CASSSGTGVNTEAFF. The DNA sequence is TGCGCCAGCAGCTCCGGGACAGGGGTGAACACTGAAGCTTTCTTT.